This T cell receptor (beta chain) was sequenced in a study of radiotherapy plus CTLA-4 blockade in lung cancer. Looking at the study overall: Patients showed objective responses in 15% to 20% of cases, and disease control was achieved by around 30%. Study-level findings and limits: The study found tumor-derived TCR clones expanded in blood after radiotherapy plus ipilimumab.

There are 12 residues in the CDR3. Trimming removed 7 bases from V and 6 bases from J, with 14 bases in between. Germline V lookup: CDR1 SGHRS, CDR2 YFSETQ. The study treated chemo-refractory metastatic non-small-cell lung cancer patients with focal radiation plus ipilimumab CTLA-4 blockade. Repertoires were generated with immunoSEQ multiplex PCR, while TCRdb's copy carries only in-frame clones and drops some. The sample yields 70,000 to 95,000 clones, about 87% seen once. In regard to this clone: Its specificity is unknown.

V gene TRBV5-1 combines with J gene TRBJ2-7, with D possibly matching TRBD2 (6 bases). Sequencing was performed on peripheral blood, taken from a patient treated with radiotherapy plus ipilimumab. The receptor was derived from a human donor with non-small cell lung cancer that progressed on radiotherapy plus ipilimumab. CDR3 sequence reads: CASGLSGGEQYF. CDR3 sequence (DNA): TGCGCCAGCGGTTTGTCCGGGGGCGAGCAGTACTTC.